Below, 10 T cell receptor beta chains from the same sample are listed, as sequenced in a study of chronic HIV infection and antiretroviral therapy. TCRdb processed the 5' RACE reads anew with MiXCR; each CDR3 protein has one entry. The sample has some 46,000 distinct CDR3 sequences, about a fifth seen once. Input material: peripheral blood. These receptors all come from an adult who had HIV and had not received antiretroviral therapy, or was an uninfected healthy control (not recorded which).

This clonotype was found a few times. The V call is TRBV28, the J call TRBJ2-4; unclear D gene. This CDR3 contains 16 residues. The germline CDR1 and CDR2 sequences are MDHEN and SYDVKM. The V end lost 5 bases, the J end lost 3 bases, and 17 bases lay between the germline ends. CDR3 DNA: TGTGCCAGCAGTCCCTTTCGTCGGAGAGGCAAAAACATTCAGTACTTC. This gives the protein CASSPFRRRGKNIQYF.

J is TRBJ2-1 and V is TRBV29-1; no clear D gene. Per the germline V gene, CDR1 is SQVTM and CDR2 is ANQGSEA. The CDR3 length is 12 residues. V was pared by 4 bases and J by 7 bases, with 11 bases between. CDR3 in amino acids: CSVGLVGNEQFF. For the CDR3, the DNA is TGCAGCGTTGGGCTAGTTGGGAATGAGCAGTTCTTC.

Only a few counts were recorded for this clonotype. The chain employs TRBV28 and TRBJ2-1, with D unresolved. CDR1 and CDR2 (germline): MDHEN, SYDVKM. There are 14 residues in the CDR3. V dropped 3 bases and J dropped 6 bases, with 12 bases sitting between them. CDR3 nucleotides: TGTGCCAGCAGTTTGAAGGGTCCCCCCAATGAGCAGTTCTTC. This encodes CASSLKGPPNEQFF.

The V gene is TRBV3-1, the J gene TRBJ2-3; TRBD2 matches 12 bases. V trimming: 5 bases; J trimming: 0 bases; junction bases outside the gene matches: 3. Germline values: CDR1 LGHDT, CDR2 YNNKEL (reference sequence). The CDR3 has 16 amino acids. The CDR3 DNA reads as TGTGCCAGCAGCTGGACTAGCGGGGCTAGCACAGATACGCAGTATTTT. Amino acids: CASSWTSGASTDTQYF.

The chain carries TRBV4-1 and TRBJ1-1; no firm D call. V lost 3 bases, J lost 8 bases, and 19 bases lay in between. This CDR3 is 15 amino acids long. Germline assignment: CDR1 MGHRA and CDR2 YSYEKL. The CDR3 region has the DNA TGCGCCAGCAGCCAGCCATCCGAGGCCCAGACGGAAGCTTTCTTT. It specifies CASSQPSEAQTEAFF.

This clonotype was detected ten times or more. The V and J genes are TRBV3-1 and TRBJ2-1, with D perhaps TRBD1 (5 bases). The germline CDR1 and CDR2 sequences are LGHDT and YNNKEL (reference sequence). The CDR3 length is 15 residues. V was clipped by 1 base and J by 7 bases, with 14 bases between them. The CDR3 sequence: CASSQGVGPRNEQFF. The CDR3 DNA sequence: TGTGCCAGCAGCCAAGGCGTGGGGCCTCGGAATGAGCAGTTCTTC.

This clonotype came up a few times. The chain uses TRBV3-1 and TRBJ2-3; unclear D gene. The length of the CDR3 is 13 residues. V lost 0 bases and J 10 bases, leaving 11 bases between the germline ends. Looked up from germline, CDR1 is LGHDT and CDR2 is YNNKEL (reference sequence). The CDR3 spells CASSQDWNRSQYF. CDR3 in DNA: TGTGCCAGCAGCCAAGATTGGAACCGCTCGCAGTATTTT.

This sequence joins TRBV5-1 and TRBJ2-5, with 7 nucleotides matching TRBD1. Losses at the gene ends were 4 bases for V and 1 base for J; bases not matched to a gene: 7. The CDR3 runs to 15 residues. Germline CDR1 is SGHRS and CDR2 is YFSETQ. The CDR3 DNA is TGCGCCAGCAGCGCCGGGACAGACATCCAAGAGACCCAGTACTTC. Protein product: CASSAGTDIQETQYF.

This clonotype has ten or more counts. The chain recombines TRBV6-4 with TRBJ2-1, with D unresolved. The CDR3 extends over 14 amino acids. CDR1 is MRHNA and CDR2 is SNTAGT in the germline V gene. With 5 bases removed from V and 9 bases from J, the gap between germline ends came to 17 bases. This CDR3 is CASSQRLSSSEQFF. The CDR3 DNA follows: TGTGCCAGCAGTCAACGACTGTCGAGCAGTGAGCAGTTCTTC.

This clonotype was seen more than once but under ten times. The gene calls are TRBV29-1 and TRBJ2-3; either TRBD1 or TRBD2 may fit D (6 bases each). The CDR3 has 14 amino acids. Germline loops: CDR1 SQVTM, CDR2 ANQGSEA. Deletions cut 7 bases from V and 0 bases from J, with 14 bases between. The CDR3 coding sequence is TGCAGCGCCCGGAGGGGGGCAAGCACAGATACGCAGTATTTT. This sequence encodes CSARRGASTDTQYF.